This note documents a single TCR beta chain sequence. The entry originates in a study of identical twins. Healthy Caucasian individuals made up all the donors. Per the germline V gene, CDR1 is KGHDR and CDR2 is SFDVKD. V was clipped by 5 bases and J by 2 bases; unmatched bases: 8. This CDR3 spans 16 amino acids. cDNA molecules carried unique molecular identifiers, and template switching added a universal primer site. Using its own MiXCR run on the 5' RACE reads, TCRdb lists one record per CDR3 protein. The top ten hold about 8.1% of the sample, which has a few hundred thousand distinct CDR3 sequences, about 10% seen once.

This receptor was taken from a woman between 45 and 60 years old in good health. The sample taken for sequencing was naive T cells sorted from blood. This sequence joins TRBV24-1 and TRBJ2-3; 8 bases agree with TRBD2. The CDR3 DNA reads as TGTGCCACCAGTGGTACGGCTAGCGGGTCCACAGATACGCAGTATTTT. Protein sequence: CATSGTASGSTDTQYF.